This T cell receptor (beta chain) was found in a study of blood T cell repertoires in COVID-19. For the study at large: The samples span acute and convalescent COVID-19 from the United States, Italy and Spain. Sample material is recorded as cDNA or gDNA derived from T cells, B-cell-depleted T cells, or PBMCs.

The V and J ends lost 1 base and 4 bases respectively, with 8 bases between them. Looked up from germline, CDR1 is SGHRS and CDR2 is YFSETQ. CDR3 size: 13 residues. Seattle researchers signed up patients amid active infection and tracked them longitudinally. In the source study's methods: Counts of nucleated cells, estimated from reference gene primer amplification, were obtained. The table came from immunoSEQ multiplex PCR; TCRdb's copy has only in-frame clones and leaves some out. That table gives V, J and clone size, and the DNA gave D and trimming. The table lists about 300,000 clones, roughly 86% of them singletons, with less than 2% in the top ten. Details on this clone: The same CDR3 arises from other DNA sequences in this sample as well.

J is TRBJ1-1 and V is TRBV5-1; D uncertain. The sequence was collected from a woman in her thirties with COVID-19, enrolled during active disease. The sample comprised peripheral blood. The CDR3 region is CASSLSVGTEAFF. The CDR3 DNA follows: TGCGCCAGCAGCTTGTCGGTTGGCACTGAAGCTTTCTTT.